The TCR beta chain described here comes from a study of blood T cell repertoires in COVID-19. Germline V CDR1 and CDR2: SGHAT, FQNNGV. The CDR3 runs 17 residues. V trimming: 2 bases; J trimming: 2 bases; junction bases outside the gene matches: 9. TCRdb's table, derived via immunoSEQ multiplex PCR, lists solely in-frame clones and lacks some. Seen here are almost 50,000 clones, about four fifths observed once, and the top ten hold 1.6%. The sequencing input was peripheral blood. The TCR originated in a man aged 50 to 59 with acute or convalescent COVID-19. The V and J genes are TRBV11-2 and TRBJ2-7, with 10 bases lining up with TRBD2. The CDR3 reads CASSLTAGGVWTYEQYF. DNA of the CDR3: TGTGCCAGCAGCTTAACAGCGGGAGGGGTCTGGACCTACGAGCAGTACTTC. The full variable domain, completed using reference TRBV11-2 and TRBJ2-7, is EAGVAQSPRYKIIEKRQSVAFWCNPISGHATLYWYQQILGQGPKLLIQFQNNGVVDDSQLPKDRFSAERLKGVDSTLKIQPAKLEDSAVYLCASSLTAGGVWTYEQYFGPGTRLTVT.